Sequencing of this T cell receptor (beta chain) was carried out in a study of CD8 T cells in Susac syndrome. RNA, at about 0.5 to 1 ug, was reverse transcribed with random hexamers. Across 54 Vbeta and 13 Jbeta, immunoSEQ multiplex PCR amplified TCR beta CDR3. Each CDR3 protein gets one entry after TCRdb re-called the immunoSEQ multiplex PCR reads with MiXCR. This table has approximately 26,000 distinct CDR3 sequences, 94% appearing once. TCR beta was sequenced from blood CD8+ and CD4+ T cells. TEMRA cells were FACS-enriched, and CD8+ and CD4+ T cells were isolated negatively. Looked up from germline, CDR1 is LGHNA and CDR2 is YSLEER. The length of the CDR3 is 14 residues. V lost 0 bases, J lost 2 bases, and 8 bases lay in between.

This receptor was identified in a human donor in good health. This chain uses TRBV4-3 with TRBJ2-7; D remains ambiguous. Material for sequencing was CD8+ T cells from PBMCs. The CDR3 is CASSQDRTTYEQYF. Written as DNA, the CDR3 is TGCGCCAGCAGCCAAGATCGGACCACCTACGAGCAGTACTTC.